This passage covers 24 T cell receptor beta chains from one sample sequenced in a study of shared clonotypes between healthy human individuals. Assay: immunoSEQ multiplex PCR; the TCRdb copy retains only in-frame clones and omits some. The sample lists some 95,000 clones; 65% to 70% were seen once. Sequenced material: memory CD8+ T cells sorted from blood. Sample subset: CD45RO+ cells pooled with CCR7-negative TemRA cells. The receptors were gathered from a man younger than 40 in good health.

The table lists this clone with a few counts. This chain joins TRBV10-3 and TRBJ2-7; 9 bases are shared with TRBD2. The V segment lost 2 bases and the J segment 0 bases; nucleotides outside the gene matches: 2. Germline loops: CDR1 ENHRY, CDR2 SYGVKD. CDR3 length: 15 residues. CDR3 loop: CAISERAGGSYEQYF. CDR3 bases: TGTGCCATCAGTGAGAGAGCGGGAGGCTCCTACGAGCAGTACTTC.

The table lists this clone with many counts. The V and J genes are TRBV7-2 and TRBJ2-5; D is undetermined. Germline loops: CDR1 SGHTA, CDR2 FQGNSA. V was cut by 3 bases and J by 3 bases, with 8 bases left in between. The CDR3 has 13 amino acids. The CDR3 DNA reads TGTGCCAGCAGCTTTAACAGTAAAGAGACCCAGTACTTC. This translates into CASSFNSKETQYF.

The sample holds many counts of this clone. The chain joins TRBV7-8 to TRBJ2-1, with no clear D. Germline values: CDR1 SGHVS, CDR2 FQNEAQ. The V end was cut by 5 bases, the J end by 6 bases, with 29 bases between. This CDR3 contains 19 residues. CDR3 bases: TGTGCCAGCAGCCTCGGCTTCAGTGGGCCCACCTCTAAAGGCAATGAGCAGTTCTTC. Protein product: CASSLGFSGPTSKGNEQFF.

The chain uses TRBV5-1 and TRBJ2-5; D gene unclear. The CDR3 sequence is 14 residues long. The V gene lost 1 base and the J gene lost 4 bases, with 11 bases spanning the gap. Germline V CDR1 and CDR2: SGHRS, YFSETQ. DNA of the CDR3: TGCGCCAGCAGCTTGTACCAGGCTAGAGAGACCCAGTACTTC. Translating it yields CASSLYQARETQYF.

The chain combines TRBV7-7 with TRBJ2-2, with 8 positions matching TRBD2. This CDR3 contains 15 residues. The germline CDR1 and CDR2 sequences are SSHAT and FNYEAQ (reference sequence). After removal of 3 bases from V and 5 bases from J, the junction contained 5 bases not matched to a gene. The CDR3: CASSFELAETGELFF. CDR3 coding DNA: TGTGCCAGCAGCTTTGAACTAGCGGAAACCGGGGAGCTGTTTTTT. The full variable domain, completed using reference TRBV7-7 and TRBJ2-2, is GAGVSQSPRYKVTKRGQDVTLRCDPISSHATLYWYQQALGQGPEFLTYFNYEAQPDKSGLPSDRFSAERPEGSISTLTIQRTEQRDSAMYRCASSFELAETGELFFGEGSRLTVL.

The CDR3 reads CASSLDRVGLYEQYF. The DNA of the CDR3 is TGTGCCAGCAGTTTAGACAGGGTAGGCCTATACGAGCAGTACTTC. The chain couples TRBV27 to TRBJ2-7; 7 positions agree with TRBD1. Germline V gives CDR1 MNHEY, CDR2 SMNVEV (reference sequence). CDR3 length equals 15 residues. The ends lost 2 bases at V and 4 bases at J; junction bases unmatched: 8.

This chain uses TRBV14 with TRBJ2-7; 7 bases are a match to TRBD2. Trimming removed 4 bases from V and 0 bases from J; junction bases left unmatched: 6. The CDR3 extends over 15 amino acids. The V gene's germline CDR1 is SGHDN and CDR2 FVKESK. CDR3 sequence (DNA): TGTGCCAGCAGCCCCGGGCCGGGGGGCTCCTACGAGCAGTACTTC. This gives the protein CASSPGPGGSYEQYF.

J is TRBJ2-7 and V is TRBV5-1; TRBD1 matches at 7 bases. V trimming: 0 bases; J trimming: 4 bases; junction bases outside the gene matches: 4. Germline-derived CDR1 and CDR2 are SGHRS and YFSETQ. The CDR3 runs to 14 residues. CDR3 amino acids: CASSLDRGNYEQYF. In nucleotides, the CDR3 is TGCGCCAGCAGCTTGGACAGGGGAAATTACGAGCAGTACTTC. Drawing the rest from reference TRBV5-1 and TRBJ2-7, the complete variable domain is KAGVTQTPRYLIKTRGQQVTLSCSPISGHRSVSWYQQTPGQGLQFLFEYFSETQRNKGNFPGRFSGRQFSNSRSEMNVSTLELGDSALYLCASSLDRGNYEQYFGPGTRLTVT.

The genes are TRBV7-2 and TRBJ2-7; TRBD1 is a possible D gene (6 bases). Germline V gene sequence: CDR1 SGHTA, CDR2 FQGNSA. Trimming removed 6 bases at V and 5 bases at J, with 17 bases between. The CDR3 length is 14 residues. In DNA form, the CDR3 reads TGTGCCAGCAGGGGGTTTGTCTCAGGGGACGAGCAGTACTTC. Its translation is CASRGFVSGDEQYF.

Only a few counts were recorded for this clone. The gene calls are TRBV25-1 and TRBJ2-5; no definite D call. This CDR3 contains 12 residues. V was pared by 2 bases and J by 9 bases, with 10 bases between. Per germline, CDR1 MGHDK and CDR2 SYGVNS. Here the CDR3 DNA reads TGTGCCAGCAGTGAAAAAGATCGGTCCCAGTACTTC. Translating gives CASSEKDRSQYF. Filled out from reference TRBV25-1 and TRBJ2-5, the complete variable domain reads EADIYQTPRYLVIGTGKKITLECSQTMGHDKMYWYQQDPGMELHLIHYSYGVNSTEKGDLSSESTVSRIRTEHFPLTLESARPSHTSQYLCASSEKDRSQYFGPGTRLLVL.

The V and J genes are TRBV6-6 and TRBJ2-6; D gene unclear. The germline V gene has CDR1 MNHNY and CDR2 SVGAGI (reference sequence). Deletions cut 8 bases from V and 9 bases from J, with 11 bases between. The CDR3 is made up of 12 amino acids. The CDR3 region has the DNA TGTGCCAGCTCCCCGGGTGACAACGTCCTGACTTTC. Encoded protein: CASSPGDNVLTF.

This chain connects TRBV7-9 to TRBJ1-3; no clear D gene. The CDR3 contains 16 residues. V lost 1 base, J lost 2 bases, and 12 bases lay in between. The germline CDR1 and CDR2 sequences are SEHNR and FQNEAQ (reference sequence). The CDR3 sequence is CASSLVGPAAGNTIYF. The CDR3 DNA reads TGTGCCAGCAGCTTAGTAGGCCCGGCAGCTGGAAACACCATATATTTT. Based on the CDR3 plus reference TRBV7-9 and TRBJ1-3, the full variable domain is DTGVSQNPRHKITKRGQNVTFRCDPISEHNRLYWYRQTLGQGPEFLTYFQNEAQLEKSRLLSDRFSAERPKGSFSTLEIQRTEQGDSAMYLCASSLVGPAAGNTIYFGEGSWLTVV.

This clone was recorded a few times. The rearrangement uses TRBV11-2 and TRBJ1-5; 8 bases match TRBD1. CDR3 size: 17 residues. Germline V gene sequence: CDR1 SGHAT, CDR2 FQNNGV. V dropped 5 bases and J dropped 5; count of bases not matched to a gene: 14. CDR3 region: CASSLGQGGMEDQPQHF. The CDR3 nucleotides are TGTGCCAGCAGCCTTGGACAGGGAGGGATGGAGGATCAGCCCCAGCATTTT.

V gene TRBV28 combines with J gene TRBJ1-1; D gene uncertain. Germline V gene lookup returns CDR1 MDHEN and CDR2 SYDVKM. Trimming shortened V by 4 bases and J by 11 bases, and 11 bases separated the two germline ends. The CDR3 consists of 11 residues. CDR3 coding DNA: TGTGCCAGCAGTTCCAGATACTTGGCTTTCTTT. It yields the protein CASSSRYLAFF.

Notes on this clone: The sample contains more than one DNA sequence encoding this CDR3. The rearrangement joins TRBV6-5 to TRBJ2-7; D is undetermined. The CDR3 totals 13 residues. Germline V gene lookup returns CDR1 MNHEY and CDR2 SVGAGI. V gave up 0 bases and J gave up 4 bases, with 7 bases separating them. The CDR3 region has the DNA TGTGCCAGCAGTTACTCTCCCAGTTACGAGCAGTACTTC. Translating it yields CASSYSPSYEQYF.

The CDR3 DNA sequence: TGTGCCAGCAGCAACCGGGCCTCAGATACGCAGTATTTT. Amino acid sequence: CASSNRASDTQYF. The chain joins TRBV7-6 to TRBJ2-3, with D unclear. Trimming cost V 5 bases and J 4 bases, with 10 bases left between them. Per the germline V gene, CDR1 is SGHVS and CDR2 is FNYEAQ. The CDR3 is 13 residues long. Looking up the rest from reference TRBV7-6 and TRBJ2-3 gives the full variable domain: GAGVSQSPRYKVTKRGQDVALRCDPISGHVSLYWYRQALGQGPEFLTYFNYEAQQDKSGLPNDRFSAERPEGSISTLTIQRTEQRDSAMYRCASSNRASDTQYFGPGTRLTVL.

The chain carries TRBV4-1 and TRBJ2-7; D is possibly TRBD1 (6 bases). Trimming cost V 1 base and J 1 base, with 14 bases left between them. CDR3 length: 16 amino acids. Germline CDR1 reads MGHRA; CDR2 reads YSYEKL. CDR3 in amino acids: CASSQALDRLSYEQYF. In DNA form, the CDR3 reads TGCGCCAGCAGCCAAGCCCTCGACAGGTTGTCCTACGAGCAGTACTTC.

This clone was detected ten times or more. This CDR3 is also generated by other DNA sequences in the sample. The chain has TRBV7-2 and TRBJ2-2, with no clear D. Germline V gives CDR1 SGHTA, CDR2 FQGNSA. Trimming shortened V by 1 base and J by 4 bases, and 4 bases separated the two germline ends. The CDR3 consists of 13 residues. CDR3 DNA sequence: TGTGCCAGCAGCTTAGTGTCCACCGGGGAGCTGTTTTTT. Translating it yields CASSLVSTGELFF.

Within the sample, this clone is medium-sized. This CDR3 is CASSLDRFDEQFF. The CDR3 nucleotides read TGTGCCAGCAGCTTGGACAGGTTCGATGAGCAGTTCTTC. The chain combines TRBV7-6 with TRBJ2-1; the match to TRBD1 covers 7 bases. The V and J ends lost 3 bases and 8 bases, in that order; junction bases with no gene match: 4. Per the germline V gene, CDR1 is SGHVS and CDR2 is FNYEAQ. This CDR3 has 13 residues.

The gene calls are TRBV20-1 and TRBJ2-1; D gene ambiguous. Germline V lookup: CDR1 DFQATT, CDR2 SNEGSKA (reference sequence). This CDR3 has 11 residues. V lost 5 bases and J 7 bases, leaving 9 bases between the germline ends. The CDR3 region has the DNA TGCAGTGCTTTCGGCCGGAATGAGCAGTTCTTC. This codes for CSAFGRNEQFF.

This clone came up a few times. The V call is TRBV10-3, the J call TRBJ2-1; perhaps D is TRBD1 or TRBD2 (5 bases each). The CDR3 has 14 amino acids. Trimming left V 10 bases short and J 8 bases short, with 21 bases between. Germline-derived CDR1 and CDR2 are ENHRY and SYGVKD. The CDR3 DNA sequence: TGTGCCAGCAGCCCCGGGACCCCGAGGGATGAGCAGTTCTTC. This sequence encodes CASSPGTPRDEQFF.

This clone was picked up a small number of times. The chain joins TRBV5-6 to TRBJ2-7; D uncertain. The CDR3 is made up of 12 amino acids. Germline-derived CDR1 and CDR2 are SGHDT and YYEEEE. The germline V and J ends were trimmed by 3 bases and 2 bases, with 6 bases remaining between them. The CDR3 sequence is CASSSDPYEQYF. CDR3 in DNA: TGTGCCAGCAGCTCGGACCCCTACGAGCAGTACTTC.

There are a few counts of this clone. V gene TRBV4-3 combines with J gene TRBJ2-7; D is unclear. The V and J ends lost 4 bases and 2 bases respectively, with 15 bases between them. Looked up from germline, CDR1 is LGHNA and CDR2 is YSLEER. This CDR3 has 15 residues. The CDR3 DNA sequence: TGCGCCAGCAGCCCTTCTTTGGGCACCGCCTACGAGCAGTACTTC. Translating it yields CASSPSLGTAYEQYF.

The rearrangement joins TRBV7-8 to TRBJ2-2; 13 bases line up with TRBD2. Trimming at V came to 5 bases and at J to 4 bases, leaving 7 bases not matched to a gene. CDR3 size: 17 residues. The germline gives CDR1 SGHVS, CDR2 FQNEAQ. The CDR3 DNA follows: TGTGCCAGCAGCAGAGGACTAGCGGGAGATTTCACCGGGGAGCTGTTTTTT. It yields the protein CASSRGLAGDFTGELFF.